These 9 T cell receptor beta chains share one sample of origin, sequenced in a study of radiation and T cells in renal cell carcinoma. As for treatment: 15 Gy SBRT to primary tumor, nephrectomy 4 weeks later. Using immunoSEQ multiplex PCR, the repertoire was profiled, and TCRdb retains in-frame clones only, with some absent. The sample records around 4,000 clones, more than 55% being singletons. Sequences were derived from tumor tissue, sampled from a patient whose treatment included radiotherapy and nephrectomy. These TCRs come from a woman between 55 and 75 years old with renal cell carcinoma.

This sequence joins TRBV5-6 and TRBJ2-1; 12 positions match TRBD2. The CDR3 is 19 amino acids. Germline trimming cut 3 bases from V and 3 bases from J; bases unmatched to any gene: 13. CDR1 SGHDT and CDR2 YYEEEE come from the germline V gene. The CDR3 here is CASSSQLDRTSGVYNEQFF. Here the CDR3 DNA reads TGTGCCAGCAGCTCCCAACTTGACCGGACTAGCGGGGTCTACAATGAGCAGTTCTTC.

The rearrangement uses TRBV5-1 and TRBJ2-1, with D possibly matching TRBD2 (6 bases). CDR3 length equals 16 residues. V was pared by 6 bases and J by 0 bases, with 16 bases between. Germline values: CDR1 SGHRS, CDR2 YFSETQ. The CDR3 DNA sequence: TGCGCCAGCAAAACGGGAGCCATGAGCTCCTACAATGAGCAGTTCTTC. It is translated as CASKTGAMSSYNEQFF.

V is TRBV5-6 and J is TRBJ2-3; 9 bases are a match to TRBD2. Germline V gene sequence: CDR1 SGHDT, CDR2 YYEEEE. The CDR3 has 17 residues. Unmatched junction bases numbered 12, after V lost 4 bases and J lost 3 bases. CDR3 amino acids: CASSLLAGTGATDTQYF. DNA for the CDR3: TGTGCCAGCAGCCTCCTAGCGGGAACCGGGGCGACAGATACGCAGTATTTT.

This clone was seen only a few times. This chain connects TRBV2 to TRBJ1-2; D unclear. This CDR3 is built from 13 residues. Germline V lookup: CDR1 SNHLY, CDR2 FYNNEI. Trimming took off 4 bases at V and 4 bases at J, with 10 bases between the two ends. The CDR3 is CASSAEAVYGYTF. The CDR3 nucleotides are TGTGCCAGCAGTGCAGAAGCGGTCTATGGCTACACCTTC.

This sequence joins TRBV14 and TRBJ2-3; unclear D gene. There are 13 residues in the CDR3. Germline V lookup: CDR1 SGHDN, CDR2 FVKESK. V lost 1 base and J 3 bases, leaving 5 bases between the germline ends. This CDR3 is CASSQGVTDTQYF. The CDR3 bases are TGTGCCAGCAGCCAAGGAGTGACAGATACGCAGTATTTT.

By share of the sample, this clone is medium-sized. This chain uses TRBV12-2 with TRBJ2-7; TRBD2 reflects the table's D call only, with no check against the DNA. TRBV12-2 is assigned pseudogene status. The CDR3 contains 18 residues. The CDR3 nucleotides read TGTGCAAGTCGCTTAGCCGCTATGCAAGCGAACCCACTTTACGAGCAGTACTTC. Protein sequence: CASRLAAMQANPLYEQYF.

V is TRBV7-9 and J is TRBJ2-7; possibly TRBD1 or TRBD2 for D (5 bases each). Trimming stripped 2 bases from V and 2 bases from J, with 13 bases between. The CDR3 consists of 15 residues. The germline V gene has CDR1 SEHNR and CDR2 FQNEAQ (reference sequence). In nucleotides, the CDR3 is TGTGCCAGCAGCTTAAGAACAGGCGGGCCCTACGAGCAGTACTTC. Its translation is CASSLRTGGPYEQYF.

This clone is termed medium-sized. This rearrangement joins TRBV7-2 to TRBJ1-1; D not certain. Germline V gene sequence: CDR1 SGHTA, CDR2 FQGNSA. Between the trimmed V and J ends, which lost 3 bases and 1 base, there was a span of 6 bases. The length of the CDR3 is 13 residues. The CDR3 DNA is TGTGCCAGCAGCTTTGGGAAGAACACTGAAGCTTTCTTT. Translating gives CASSFGKNTEAFF.

This sequence joins TRBV7-2 and TRBJ2-7; D ambiguous. From germline, CDR1 is SGHTA and CDR2 FQGNSA. With 0 bases removed from V and 7 bases from J, the gap between germline ends came to 10 bases. This CDR3 region has 13 residues. This CDR3 reads CASSLAPLAEQYF. CDR3 nucleotides: TGTGCCAGCAGCTTAGCTCCGCTGGCTGAGCAGTACTTC. Full variable domain (missing parts from reference TRBV7-2 and TRBJ2-7): GAGVSQSPSNKVTEKGKDVELRCDPISGHTALYWYRQSLGQGLEFLIYFQGNSAPDKSGLPSDRFSAERTGGSVSTLTIQRTQQEDSAVYLCASSLAPLAEQYFGPGTRLTVT.